The 19 T cell receptor beta chains listed next were all sequenced from one sample in a study of blood T cell repertoires in COVID-19 (dated by TCRdb to 2019 to 2021). Library creation used the immunoSEQ multiplex PCR assay. TCRdb mirrors the immuneACCESS table, restricted to in-frame sequences. Some clones are absent from its copies; in checked studies, under half trace to an unresolved V gene, and the reason for the others is unknown. The sample table records about 16,000 clones; approximately 88% of these occur just once. Less than 25% of the sample comes from the top ten. Sequenced input: peripheral blood. Source of these receptors: a man aged 55 to 70 with acute or convalescent COVID-19.

The chain combines TRBV7-6 with TRBJ2-7; the D call may be TRBD1 or TRBD2 (5 bases each). The CDR3 runs to 15 residues. With 5 bases removed from V and 2 bases from J, the gap between germline ends came to 16 bases. Germline V gene sequence: CDR1 SGHVS, CDR2 FNYEAQ. The DNA of the CDR3 is TGTGCCAGCAGCCTAGGGGCAGCGGCCGCCTACGAGCAGTACTTC. Protein: CASSLGAAAAYEQYF.

This chain joins TRBV4-1 and TRBJ2-1; no definite D call. The V and J ends lost 1 base and 7 bases respectively, with 14 bases between them. CDR3 length equals 15 residues. Per germline, CDR1 MGHRA and CDR2 YSYEKL. CDR3 coding DNA: TGCGCCAGCAGCCAAGTCTTCTCGTTTACTAATGAGCAGTTCTTC. Translated: CASSQVFSFTNEQFF.

The chain is built from TRBV3-1 (or the pseudogene TRBV3-2) and TRBJ1-5, with a tentative D call TRBD1 (6 bases). The V end was cut by 5 bases, the J end by 7 bases, with 12 bases between. Looked up from germline, CDR1 is LGHDT and CDR2 is YNNKEL (reference sequence). The length of the CDR3 is 13 residues. The DNA of the CDR3 is TGTGCCAGCAGCTTTCAGGGGTTCCAGCCCCAGCATTTT. It is translated as CASSFQGFQPQHF.

The chain links TRBV10-2 to TRBJ2-2; 8 bases are shared with TRBD1. CDR3 length equals 14 residues. V was clipped by 6 bases and J by 6 bases; unmatched bases: 6. The germline V gene has CDR1 WSHSY and CDR2 SAAADI. The CDR3 coding sequence is TGCGCCAGCAGCCTGACAGGGGAGGCCGGGGAGCTGTTTTTT. Amino acids: CASSLTGEAGELFF.

The CDR3 DNA is TGCGCCAGCAGCCAAGATCAGGGCCCCGTAAAATACTTC. This translates into CASSQDQGPVKYF. The chain couples TRBV4-1 to TRBJ2-7; possible D gene TRBD1, 5 bases. V dropped 0 bases and J dropped 13 bases, with 16 bases sitting between them. This CDR3 has 13 amino acids. Germline CDR1 and CDR2: MGHRA and YSYEKL.

The chain carries TRBV5-1 and TRBJ2-1; 11 positions agree with TRBD2. Germline-derived CDR1 and CDR2 are SGHRS and YFSETQ. The CDR3 has 16 residues. With 4 bases clipped from V and 5 bases from J, the junction kept 8 bases outside the gene matches. This CDR3 is CASSPNSGRAHNEQFF. Written as DNA, the CDR3 is TGCGCCAGCAGCCCCAATAGCGGGAGGGCCCACAATGAGCAGTTCTTC.

This clone was observed a few times. The chain carries TRBV4-1 and TRBJ1-6; the D gene is possibly TRBD1 (5 bases). Trimming removed 3 bases at V and 0 bases at J, with 15 bases between. Germline V CDR1 and CDR2: MGHRA, YSYEKL. This CDR3 has 18 residues. The CDR3 is CASSQAGPRVSYNSPLHF. CDR3 nucleotides: TGCGCCAGCAGCCAGGCGGGACCGCGGGTCTCCTATAATTCACCCCTCCACTTT.

The rearrangement joins TRBV2 to TRBJ1-6; D unclear. Germline loops: CDR1 SNHLY, CDR2 FYNNEI. The CDR3 has 13 amino acids. V shed 7 bases and J shed 8 bases, with 12 bases lying between them. In nucleotides, the CDR3 is TGTGCCAGCACCCGGTCCGGGGATTCACCCCTCCACTTT. As protein: CASTRSGDSPLHF.

The V call is TRBV5-5, the J call TRBJ1-1; D is unresolved. Germline V gene lookup returns CDR1 SGHKS and CDR2 YYEKEE (reference sequence). V was pared by 2 bases and J by 4 bases, with 21 bases between. The CDR3 length is 17 residues. In DNA form, the CDR3 reads TGTGCCAGCAGCTTTTTTAGTCTCCGTACTCGAGGCACTGAAGCTTTCTTT. This encodes CASSFFSLRTRGTEAFF.

CDR3 nucleotide sequence: TGTGCCAGCAGCCAAGTACCTATGGGACAAGGCACTGAAGCTTTCTTT. Translated: CASSQVPMGQGTEAFF. This chain uses TRBV14 with TRBJ1-1; TRBD1 might be the D (6 bases). CDR3 length: 16 amino acids. Trimming cost V 1 base and J 4 bases, with 16 bases left between them. CDR1 is SGHDN, CDR2 FVKESK, per germline.

This chain uses TRBV2 with TRBJ1-1; TRBD1 agrees at 12 bases. CDR1 SNHLY and CDR2 FYNNEI come from the germline V gene. After removal of 6 bases from V and 7 bases from J, the junction contained 18 bases not matched to a gene. CDR3 size: 18 residues. CDR3 residues: CASSSEIPRGTGGGEAFF. The CDR3 DNA reads TGTGCCAGCAGCTCGGAGATCCCCAGGGGGACAGGGGGCGGTGAAGCTTTCTTT.

By sample fraction, this clone is medium-sized. V and J are TRBV10-2 and TRBJ2-7, with D possibly TRBD2 on 6 matching bases. This CDR3 spans 13 amino acids. Germline CDR1 WSHSY, CDR2 SAAADI. The V end was cut by 3 bases, the J end by 3 bases, with 9 bases between. CDR3 sequence (DNA): TGCGCCAGCAGTGAAGGGACTCACTACGAGCAGTACTTC. Translation: CASSEGTHYEQYF.

This chain connects TRBV6-1 to TRBJ1-5, with unresolved D. CDR1 and CDR2 (germline): MNHNS, SASEGT. Trimming took off 1 base at V and 6 bases at J, with 10 bases between the two ends. This CDR3 is 14 amino acids long. The CDR3 coding sequence is TGTGCCAGCAGTGAAGGCCAAGCCGGTCAGCCCCAGCATTTT. Protein sequence: CASSEGQAGQPQHF.

This chain links TRBV15 with TRBJ2-3, with no clear D. V was cut by 1 base and J by 2 bases, with 10 bases left in between. Germline CDR1 LNHNV, CDR2 YYDKDF (reference sequence). The CDR3 consists of 15 residues. CDR3 region: CATSRALAATDTQYF. The CDR3 bases are TGTGCCACCAGCAGAGCCCTGGCGGCCACAGATACGCAGTATTTT.

The table lists this clone with a count of one. J is TRBJ2-3 and V is TRBV11-2, with D possibly TRBD2 on 5 matching bases. This CDR3 spans 16 amino acids. The V and J ends lost 5 bases and 0 bases respectively, with 15 bases between them. The germline V gene has CDR1 SGHAT and CDR2 FQNNGV. For the CDR3, the DNA is TGTGCCAGCAGCCCCCGGCGGGTTGCTAGCACAGATACGCAGTATTTT. Translated, it gives CASSPRRVASTDTQYF.

CDR3 DNA: TGTGCCAGCAGCTTCCGGGACATGAGGGACACTGAAGCTTTCTTT. It codes for CASSFRDMRDTEAFF. The chain recombines TRBV5-4 with TRBJ1-1; a possible D gene is TRBD1 (6 bases). V was shortened by 2 bases and J by 3 bases, with 14 bases between the two germline ends. The CDR3 spans 15 residues. Per the germline V gene, CDR1 is SGHNT and CDR2 is YYREEE (reference sequence).

V and J are TRBV28 and TRBJ2-2, with D maybe TRBD1 (6 bases). V lost 5 bases, J lost 1 base, and 11 bases lay in between. The CDR3 sequence is 15 residues long. Germline lookup yields CDR1 MDHEN and CDR2 SYDVKM. CDR3 residues: CASSPPTGNTGELFF. CDR3 in DNA: TGTGCCAGCAGTCCCCCGACAGGGAACACCGGGGAGCTGTTTTTT.

The chain recombines TRBV7-9 with TRBJ2-1; 12 bases line up with TRBD2. Per the germline V gene, CDR1 is SEHNR and CDR2 is FQNEAQ (reference sequence). Unmatched junction bases numbered 7, after V lost 7 bases and J lost 9 bases. The CDR3 covers 14 residues. CDR3 protein: CASNRLAGVGEQFF. In nucleotides, the CDR3 is TGTGCCAGCAACAGACTAGCGGGGGTGGGTGAGCAGTTCTTC.

The rearrangement joins TRBV28 to TRBJ1-5; tentatively, D is TRBD1 (5 bases). V lost 7 bases and J 0 bases, leaving 7 bases between the germline ends. The length of the CDR3 is 13 residues. Germline values: CDR1 MDHEN, CDR2 SYDVKM. The CDR3 bases are TGTGCCAGCATCCAGGGTAGCAATCAGCCCCAGCATTTT. This encodes CASIQGSNQPQHF.